The 26 T cell receptor beta chains given below trace back to one sample, sequenced in a study of T cell repertoires in cytomegalovirus infection. Via MiXCR, TCRdb re-called the reads, giving one row per CDR3 protein. The sample consists of about 740,000 distinct CDR3 sequences, less than 40% of them appearing once. The sample was PBMCs. These receptors all stem from a human donor in good health (CMV status not recorded). Some clones in this sample may be carry-over from other donors' samples.

The chain is built from TRBV24-1 and TRBJ2-2; D possibly corresponds to TRBD2 (5 bases). The V end lost 5 bases, the J end lost 3 bases, and 12 bases lay between the germline ends. This CDR3 region has 15 residues. Germline V lookup: CDR1 KGHDR, CDR2 SFDVKD. In DNA, the CDR3 is TGTGCCACCAGTGGAGGGTGGCGGGACACCGGGGAGCTGTTTTTT. Its translation: CATSGGWRDTGELFF.

The chain uses TRBV11-2 and TRBJ2-3; D not certain. V was cut by 1 base and J by 3 bases, with 11 bases left in between. The CDR3 loop spans 15 amino acids. Germline lookup yields CDR1 SGHAT and CDR2 FQNNGV. The CDR3 spells CASSLVGIGTDTQYF. The CDR3 nucleotides read TGTGCCAGCAGCTTAGTAGGAATAGGGACAGATACGCAGTATTTT.

This clonotype turned up a few times. This chain joins TRBV7-9 and TRBJ2-7; a possible D gene is TRBD1 (5 bases). The V end lost 3 bases, the J end lost 6 bases, and 21 bases lay between the germline ends. The CDR3 length is 16 residues. The V gene's germline CDR1 is SEHNR and CDR2 FQNEAQ (reference sequence). Here the CDR3 DNA reads TGTGCCAGCAGCTTTTCTACTGGCCAGGGTGGGTCCGAGCAGTACTTC. This codes for CASSFSTGQGGSEQYF.

V gene TRBV6-2 or TRBV6-3 combines with J gene TRBJ2-3, with D hard to call. Trimming took 2 bases from V and 6 from J, leaving 12 bases between them. Per the germline V gene, CDR1 is MNHEY and CDR2 is SVGEGT. The CDR3 contains 14 residues. Here the CDR3 reads CASSYLQAFDTQYF. CDR3 nucleotides: TGTGCCAGCAGTTACCTTCAGGCTTTCGATACGCAGTATTTT.

The rearrangement uses TRBV7-9 and TRBJ2-5; 7 nucleotides line up with TRBD2. Germline CDR1 SEHNR, CDR2 FQNEAQ (reference sequence). CDR3 length: 16 residues. V was pared by 2 bases and J by 3 bases, with 9 bases of the junction left unmatched. CDR3 region: CASSLTPGGGKETQYF. CDR3 coding DNA: TGTGCCAGCAGCTTAACCCCCGGGGGAGGGAAAGAGACCCAGTACTTC. The full variable domain, with the rest looked up from reference TRBV7-9 and TRBJ2-5, is DTGVSQNPRHKITKRGQNVTFRCDPISEHNRLYWYRQTLGQGPEFLTYFQNEAQLEKSRLLSDRFSAERPKGSFSTLEIQRTEQGDSAMYLCASSLTPGGGKETQYFGPGTRLLVL.

This clonotype was observed a handful of times. The gene calls are TRBV6-5 and TRBJ2-3; 11 bases align to TRBD2. The CDR3 is 15 amino acids. Germline V gene lookup returns CDR1 MNHEY and CDR2 SVGAGI. With 6 bases clipped from V and 5 bases from J, the junction kept 7 bases outside the gene matches. The CDR3 region is CASRLAGGRGDTQYF. The DNA of the CDR3 is TGTGCCAGCAGGCTAGCGGGGGGCCGTGGAGATACGCAGTATTTT.

V gene TRBV7-9 combines with J gene TRBJ2-5, with D perhaps assigned TRBD1 or TRBD2 (5 bases each). With 4 bases removed from V and 5 bases from J, the gap between germline ends came to 17 bases. Germline V gene data show CDR1 as SEHNR and CDR2 as FQNEAQ (reference sequence). This CDR3 region has 15 residues. The CDR3 region has the DNA TGTGCCAGCAGCTGGAGCCCGGGGCCGGAGGAGACCCAGTACTTC. This encodes CASSWSPGPEETQYF. Based on the CDR3 plus reference TRBV7-9 and TRBJ2-5, the full variable domain is DTGVSQNPRHKITKRGQNVTFRCDPISEHNRLYWYRQTLGQGPEFLTYFQNEAQLEKSRLLSDRFSAERPKGSFSTLEIQRTEQGDSAMYLCASSWSPGPEETQYFGPGTRLLVL.

Concerning this clonotype itself: A much larger clonotype is one base distant, so this may be a read error. The V and J genes are TRBV18 and TRBJ2-3; D ambiguous. The CDR3 loop spans 15 amino acids. CDR1 is KGHSH and CDR2 is LQKENI in the germline V gene. This CDR3 is CDSSPRSVTTDTQYF. In nucleotides, the CDR3 is TGTGACAGCTCACCACGGTCGGTGACCACAGATACGCAGTATTTT.

V usage is TRBV7-4 and J usage is TRBJ1-2; D possibly corresponds to TRBD1 (6 bases). Germline-derived CDR1 and CDR2 are SGHVT and SQSDAQ. The CDR3 sequence is 16 residues long. Trimming removed 5 bases from V and 4 bases from J, with 20 bases in between. CDR3 sequence reads: CASSPVGGASGYGYTF. CDR3 DNA: TGTGCCAGCAGCCCCGTAGGGGGGGCGTCGGGCTATGGCTACACCTTC.

The chain carries TRBV28 and TRBJ1-2; 7 bases agree with TRBD1. The germline CDR1 and CDR2 sequences are MDHEN and SYDVKM. This CDR3 is built from 11 residues. Trimming at V came to 6 bases and at J to 7 bases, leaving 2 bases not matched to a gene. The DNA for the CDR3 is TGTGCCAGCAGGACAGGGCCTGGCTACACCTTC. It codes for CASRTGPGYTF.

The table lists this clonotype with a few counts. This chain connects TRBV4-2 to TRBJ2-3, with no clear D. Germline V CDR1 and CDR2: LGHNA, YNFKEQ. CDR3 length equals 13 residues. Between the trimmed V and J ends, which lost 4 bases and 3 bases, there was a span of 8 bases. The CDR3 sequence: CASSPLPTDTQYF. CDR3 nucleotide sequence: TGTGCCAGCAGCCCCTTGCCGACAGATACGCAGTATTTT.

This clonotype appeared a few times. The chain's CDR3 is CSVESFNYGYTF. The CDR3 nucleotides are TGCAGCGTTGAATCATTTAACTATGGCTACACCTTC. V gene TRBV29-1 combines with J gene TRBJ1-2; D unclear. Trimming cost V 2 bases and J 1 base, with 5 bases left between them. The germline gives CDR1 SQVTM, CDR2 ANQGSEA. The CDR3 runs 12 residues.

This chain links TRBV28 with TRBJ2-7, with D hard to call. Germline CDR1 and CDR2: MDHEN and SYDVKM. CDR3 length: 13 residues. V was shortened by 6 bases and J by 2 bases, with 11 bases between the two germline ends. This CDR3 reads CASSRLIPYEQYF. DNA for the CDR3: TGTGCCAGCAGCCGTCTGATCCCCTACGAGCAGTACTTC.

The chain uses TRBV15 and TRBJ2-7; 7 bases are shared with TRBD1. Germline CDR1 is LNHNV and CDR2 is YYDKDF (reference sequence). V dropped 5 bases and J dropped 0; count of bases not matched to a gene: 7. The CDR3 has 15 amino acids. The CDR3 nucleotides read TGTGCCACCAGCCCGCGCGACAGGGTCTCCTACGAGCAGTACTTC. Translated, it gives CATSPRDRVSYEQYF.

This chain uses TRBV29-1 with TRBJ2-7; the match to TRBD1 covers 8 bases. The CDR3 loop spans 16 amino acids. The trim removed 4 bases at V and 3 bases at J, leaving 14 bases unmatched. Germline lookup yields CDR1 SQVTM and CDR2 ANQGSEA. CDR3: CSVGPHGQGRDYEQYF. Written as DNA, the CDR3 is TGCAGCGTTGGGCCCCACGGACAGGGCCGCGACTACGAGCAGTACTTC.

This clonotype was counted only a few times. The gene calls are TRBV7-2 and TRBJ2-7, with no clear D. The V gene's germline CDR1 is SGHTA and CDR2 FQGNSA. The CDR3 spans 15 residues. Deletions cut 5 bases from V and 0 bases from J, with 14 bases between. The CDR3 reads CASSPMASGSYEQYF. In DNA form, the CDR3 reads TGTGCCAGCAGCCCCATGGCTTCCGGCTCCTACGAGCAGTACTTC.

The CDR3: CATSPRKQETQYF. CDR3 in DNA: TGTGCCACCAGTCCCCGTAAGCAAGAGACCCAGTACTTC. V usage is TRBV15 and J usage is TRBJ2-5; unclear D gene. The CDR3 spans 13 residues. V shed 6 bases and J shed 2 bases, with 10 bases lying between them. The V gene's germline CDR1 is LNHNV and CDR2 YYDKDF (reference sequence).

At least ten counts were recorded for this clonotype. The chain has TRBV6-1 and TRBJ2-2, with D perhaps assigned TRBD1 or TRBD2 (5 bases each). CDR1 and CDR2 (germline): MNHNS, SASEGT. The V end lost 3 bases, the J end lost 1 base, and 15 bases lay between the germline ends. The length of the CDR3 is 17 residues. The CDR3 protein is CASSEQSGARNTGELFF. CDR3 in DNA: TGTGCCAGCAGTGAGCAGTCCGGGGCGAGGAACACCGGGGAGCTGTTTTTT.

Turning to this clonotype: One end of the junction fails to match germline, which may point to a read error. The chain couples TRBV4-1 to TRBJ1-1; a weak D match, TRBD1 (5 bases). Germline V lookup: CDR1 MGHRA, CDR2 YSYEKL. The CDR3 is made up of 15 amino acids. The DNA for the CDR3 is TGCGACAGCAGCCAGGAACAGGTGGCGTTCACTGAAGCTTTCTTT. Protein product: CDSSQEQVAFTEAFF.

The V call is TRBV7-2, the J call TRBJ1-3; D is undetermined. There are 18 residues in the CDR3. Germline V gene lookup returns CDR1 SGHTA and CDR2 FQGNSA. Trimming left V 5 bases short and J 0 bases short, with 20 bases between. CDR3: CASSRRSQDGHSGNTIYF. CDR3 DNA: TGTGCCAGCAGCCGCAGATCCCAGGACGGGCACTCTGGAAACACCATATATTTT.

This clonotype was found a few times. The V and J genes are TRBV6-6 and TRBJ2-7; no clear D gene. There are 15 residues in the CDR3. With 2 bases removed from V and 1 base from J, the gap between germline ends came to 12 bases. Germline CDR1 reads MNHNY; CDR2 reads SVGAGI (reference sequence). The CDR3 DNA reads TGTGCCAGCAGTTACCTGACCACTCATTCCTACGAGCAGTACTTC. Its protein is CASSYLTTHSYEQYF.

The V and J genes are TRBV20-1 and TRBJ1-5; no definite D call. The CDR3 spans 13 residues. Germline CDR1 reads DFQATT; CDR2 reads SNEGSKA (reference sequence). The ends were cut back, 3 bases at V and 4 bases at J, with 10 bases in the middle. The CDR3 coding sequence is TGCAGTGCTAGGTCCAGTCCTAATCAGCCCCAGCATTTT. Encoded protein: CSARSSPNQPQHF.

This clonotype was seen just once. Since a much larger clone is just one base distant, this may be a read error. As the CDR3 is not closed by the conserved phenylalanine or tryptophan, this likely results from a read error. The chain carries TRBV7-2 and TRBJ2-7, with unresolved D. The V and J ends lost 6 bases and 2 bases respectively, with 11 bases between them. CDR3 length: 13 amino acids. CDR1 and CDR2 (germline): SGHTA, FQGNSA. The CDR3 region is CASSQGWAYEQYL. The CDR3 coding sequence is TGTGCCAGCAGTCAAGGGTGGGCCTACGAGCAGTACTTA.

The gene calls are TRBV6-1 and TRBJ2-7; TRBD1 matches at 10 bases. CDR3 length: 17 residues. Germline CDR1 MNHNS, CDR2 SASEGT. V gave up 0 bases and J gave up 0 bases; unmatched junction bases: 5. CDR3 DNA sequence: TGTGCCAGCAGTGAAGCGACAGGGGGCGAACCCTCCTACGAGCAGTACTTC. Its translation is CASSEATGGEPSYEQYF.

The V gene is TRBV27, the J gene TRBJ2-3, with 9 nucleotides matching TRBD2. This CDR3 has 17 residues. V gave up 3 bases and J gave up 1 base; unmatched junction bases: 8. Germline V lookup: CDR1 MNHEY, CDR2 SMNVEV (reference sequence). The CDR3 DNA reads TGTGCCAGCAGTTTTGGAGGACTAGCGTCGGGCACAGATACGCAGTATTTT. Encoded protein: CASSFGGLASGTDTQYF.

This clonotype was detected a few times. This chain links TRBV28 with TRBJ2-3; 9 bases are shared with TRBD1. CDR1 and CDR2 from the germline V gene are MDHEN and SYDVKM. The junction had 9 bases not matched to a gene; V was cut back by 6 bases and J by 5 bases. This CDR3 has 15 residues. This chain's CDR3 is CASSRTGGAVDTQYF. The CDR3 region has the DNA TGTGCCAGCAGCCGCACAGGGGGCGCGGTAGATACGCAGTATTTT. The entire variable domain, with the rest obtained from reference TRBV28 and TRBJ2-3, is as follows: DVKVTQSSRYLVKRTGEKVFLECVQDMDHENMFWYRQDPGLGLRLIYFSYDVKMKEKGDIPEGYSVSREKKERFSLILESASTNQTSMYLCASSRTGGAVDTQYFGPGTRLTVL.